The table lists the clone carrying this TCR beta chain with a count of one. This sample is part of a study of blood T cell repertoires in COVID-19. Germline V gene data show CDR1 as MNHEY and CDR2 as SVGEGT. J was trimmed by 0 bases and V by 2 bases; bases with no gene match: 6. This CDR3 region has 17 residues. The authors' processing: Using reference gene primer amplification, nucleated cell counts were estimated. The protocol was immunoSEQ multiplex PCR, while the TCRdb copy is restricted to in-frame clones and leaves out a portion. The DNA gave D and trimming, while V, J and clone size come from that table. Found here are 250,000 to 350,000 clones, 89% of them singletons; the top ten hold under 15%.

The sequencing sample was made of peripheral blood. The chain joins TRBV6-2 or TRBV6-3 to TRBJ1-4; 7 bases are a match to TRBD1. The receptor comes from a woman aged 60-75 years with acute or convalescent COVID-19. CDR3 sequence reads: CASSYPGTAATNEKLFF. The CDR3 bases are TGTGCCAGCAGTTACCCAGGGACAGCTGCAACTAATGAAAAACTGTTTTTT.